These T cell receptor beta chains were read from a single sample in a study of OX40 agonist ivuxolimab in advanced cancers. The method was immunoSEQ multiplex PCR; TCRdb's version includes in-frame clones alone and lacks a portion of them. The repertoire holds roughly 48,000 clones, with roughly 84% as singletons. The source material was CD4+ or CD8+ T cells sorted from blood, sampled in a trial of the OX40 agonist ivuxolimab. The source of these receptors is an adult with an advanced solid tumor such as melanoma, head and neck, liver or kidney cancer. CDR3s include the opening cysteine and the closing phenylalanine or tryptophan. D genes are given only for firm matches. Part of the rows lack a size; the others show once, few, many or a class for expanded clones.

clone_size,d_call,v_call,j_call,cdr3_nt,cdr3_aa
NA,NA,TRBV6-5,TRBJ2-6,TGTGCCAGCAGTCCGCCTTCTGGGGCCAACGTCCTGACTTTC,CASSPPSGANVLTF
NA,TRBD1,TRBV5-6,TRBJ1-3,TGTGCCAGCAGCCCCGACAGGGGTTGGAACACCATATATTTT,CASSPDRGWNTIYF
NA,TRBD1,TRBV10-3,TRBJ2-3,TGTGCCATCAGTGAGCAGGGGGCGCGGGGAGATACGCAGTATTTT,CAISEQGARGDTQYF
NA,TRBD1,TRBV29-1,TRBJ1-2,TGCAGCGTTTCCGGGACAGACTATGGCTACACCTTC,CSVSGTDYGYTF
NA,TRBD1,TRBV6-1,TRBJ2-5,TGTGCCAGCAGTGGTGGGACAGGGGGTAGAGAGACCCAGTACTTC,CASSGGTGGRETQYF
NA,NA,TRBV6-5,TRBJ1-4,TGTGCCAGCAGTTACGGAGGGGATGGGGAAAAACTGTTTTTT,CASSYGGDGEKLFF
NA,NA,TRBV6-5,TRBJ1-2,TGTGCCAGCAGTTACTCTGGGTTGACGCTCAACTATGGCTACACCTTC,CASSYSGLTLNYGYTF
NA,NA,TRBV6-1,TRBJ2-7,TGTGCCAGCAGCGAGCAACAGGGTACGCAGTACTTC,CASSEQQGTQYF
NA,NA,TRBV19,TRBJ2-7,TGTGCCAGTAAGAGGACCGGCAACTACGAGCAGTACTTC,CASKRTGNYEQYF
NA,NA,TRBV20-1,TRBJ2-4,TGCAGTGCGCCTCAGGGGAGCATTCAGTACTTC,CSAPQGSIQYF
NA,NA,TRBV19,TRBJ1-5,TGTGCCAGTAAGTCATCCTTCAATCAGCCCCAGCATTTT,CASKSSFNQPQHF
once,TRBD1,TRBV5-1,TRBJ1-3,TGCGCCAGCAGCCCCAATCTCCGGGACAGAGGAAACACCATATATTTT,CASSPNLRDRGNTIYF
NA,NA,TRBV5-1,TRBJ2-5,TGCGCCAGCAGCCGCCGTGATCGGGCCCGAGGAGAGACCCAGTACTTC,CASSRRDRARGETQYF
once,TRBD1,TRBV5-1,TRBJ2-1,TGCGCCAGCAGCTCAATACCGGGACAGGTACCTAATGAGCAGTTCTTC,CASSSIPGQVPNEQFF
NA,NA,TRBV10-1,TRBJ1-5,TGCGCCAGCAGTGAGATCGTAAGGGTTTGGTGTAATAGCAATCAGCCCCAGCATTTT,CASSEIVRVWCNSNQPQHF
NA,NA,TRBV7-9,TRBJ1-2,TGTGCCAGCAGCTTACTCAGCGGCGGCTACACCTTC,CASSLLSGGYTF
NA,TRBD1,TRBV5-6,TRBJ1-6,TGTGCCAGCAGCGGGGACAGGGGGACCCCCGGCGCACCCCTCCACTTT,CASSGDRGTPGAPLHF
NA,TRBD2,TRBV7-8,TRBJ2-7,TGTGCCAGCAGCCCAAAGATGGGGCAGGGAGGGTTGTACGAGCAGTACTTC,CASSPKMGQGGLYEQYF
NA,NA,TRBV9,TRBJ2-3,TGTGCCAGCAGCCCCGGTGCGGCCTTTCGCACAGATACGCAGTATTTT,CASSPGAAFRTDTQYF
NA,NA,TRBV19,TRBJ2-5,TGTGCCAGTAGTTCTCCGGGAGACAGGGAGACCCAGTACTTC,CASSSPGDRETQYF
NA,TRBD2,TRBV7-3,TRBJ2-5,TGTGCCAGCAGCTCAGGTCCGGGACTAGCGTACCAAGAGACCCAGTACTTC,CASSSGPGLAYQETQYF
NA,NA,TRBV30,TRBJ2-3,TGTGCCTGGAGTTTAAATACGCAGTATTTT,CAWSLNTQYF
NA,NA,TRBV10-2,TRBJ1-1,TGCGCCAGCAGTCTAAGGGAGAACACTGAAGCTTTCTTT,CASSLRENTEAFF
once,TRBD2,TRBV9,TRBJ2-1,TGTGCCAGCAGCGCCGGGACTAGCGGAAACAATGAGCAGTTCTTC,CASSAGTSGNNEQFF
NA,NA,TRBV7-9,TRBJ2-4,TGTGCCAGCAGCCCGATAGGGGGGGGCGCGGGTTCCAAAAACATTCAGTACTTC,CASSPIGGGAGSKNIQYF
once,NA,TRBV9,TRBJ1-2,TGTGCCAGCAGCGTAGCTTTTCTGGGACAATTTCGCTACACCTTC,CASSVAFLGQFRYTF
once,NA,TRBV5-1,TRBJ2-1,TGCGCCAGCAGCTTTCAGGCGAGCTCCTACAATGAGCAGTTCTTC,CASSFQASSYNEQFF
NA,NA,TRBV19,TRBJ2-3,TGTGCCAGTAGTATGGTAGGGGGGCTGAGCACAGATACGCAGTATTTT,CASSMVGGLSTDTQYF
NA,TRBD1,TRBV18,TRBJ2-1,TGTGCCAGCTCACCCGGGACAGCCTACAATGAGCAGTTCTTC,CASSPGTAYNEQFF
once,NA,TRBV15,TRBJ2-7,TGTGCCACCAGCAGAGAACCACCGGGACACGGCTCCTACGAGCAGTACTTC,CATSREPPGHGSYEQYF
NA,TRBD1,TRBV27,TRBJ1-2,TGTGCCAGCAGTTCAGTGACAGGGGATGGCTACACCTTC,CASSSVTGDGYTF
NA,NA,TRBV21-1,TRBJ2-3,TGTGCCAGTCCTGGCGACTGGAGACCAGATACGCAGTATTTT,CASPGDWRPDTQYF
NA,NA,TRBV11-2,TRBJ2-7,TGTGCCAGCAGCCCAACCGGGACAATTACCGAGCAGTACTTC,CASSPTGTITEQYF
NA,NA,TRBV5-1,TRBJ2-3,TGCGCCAGCAGCTTGGGGGGACCGCGTTATACAGATACGCAGTATTTT,CASSLGGPRYTDTQYF
NA,NA,TRBV7-2,TRBJ2-7,TGTGCCAGCAGCTCCAAAACCCTCTACGAGCAGTACTTC,CASSSKTLYEQYF
NA,NA,TRBV10-3,TRBJ2-7,TGTGCCATCAGTGAGGGGGGCTGGGACTCCTACGAGCAGTACTTC,CAISEGGWDSYEQYF
NA,TRBD2,TRBV5-4,TRBJ2-3,TGTGCCAGCAGCAAGCATAGCGGGGGGAACACAGATACGCAGTATTTT,CASSKHSGGNTDTQYF
NA,NA,TRBV10-3,TRBJ1-2,TGTGCCATCAGTGAGTCGGTTTTATGGCGCACTAACTATGGCTACACCTTC,CAISESVLWRTNYGYTF
NA,NA,TRBV5-1,TRBJ1-4,TGCGCCAGCCGTAGAGAAACTAATGAAAAACTGTTTTTT,CASRRETNEKLFF
NA,TRBD1,TRBV9,TRBJ1-2,TGTGCCAGCAGCGTAGGGGGGTTCGGACCCGACAGGGGGCAAGGCTACACCTTC,CASSVGGFGPDRGQGYTF
NA,NA,TRBV5-6,TRBJ2-1,TGTGCCAGCAGCTTGTCAAAACTAGTCTCCTACAATGAGCAGTTCTTC,CASSLSKLVSYNEQFF
NA,NA,TRBV10-3,TRBJ1-1,TGTGCCATCAGTGAGTCGACGGTGAACACTGAAGCTTTCTTT,CAISESTVNTEAFF
NA,TRBD2,TRBV28,TRBJ2-3,TGTGCCAGCAGTATAAGCGGGGGAGCTTCCGTCGATACGCAGTATTTT,CASSISGGASVDTQYF
NA,TRBD2,TRBV9,TRBJ2-5,TGTGCCAGCAGCGTGCGGGGAGCGGGGTCCCAAGAGACCCAGTACTTC,CASSVRGAGSQETQYF
NA,TRBD1,TRBV14,TRBJ1-3,TGTGCCAGCAGCCAACGCCTGACAGGGGCTGGAAACACCATATATTTT,CASSQRLTGAGNTIYF
NA,NA,TRBV4-3,TRBJ2-3,TGCGCCAGCAGCCAAGATTCCCCCGCAGATACGCAGTATTTT,CASSQDSPADTQYF
NA,NA,TRBV6-1,TRBJ2-3,TGTGCCAGCGGCGCATCCGGGGCAGATACGCAGTATTTT,CASGASGADTQYF
NA,NA,TRBV6-1,TRBJ1-1,TGTGCCAGCACTTTGCGGGGGGAAATAACTGAAGCTTTCTTT,CASTLRGEITEAFF
NA,NA,TRBV5-1,TRBJ2-2,TGCGCCAGCAGCAATACAGGGTCGAGCACCGGGGAGCTGTTTTTT,CASSNTGSSTGELFF
NA,TRBD1,TRBV4-3,TRBJ1-2,TGCGCCAGCAGCCAGCTAACAGGGGGCGCGGTTAATGGCTACACCTTC,CASSQLTGGAVNGYTF
NA,NA,TRBV19,TRBJ2-7,TGTGCCAGTAGTCCAAGACCCAGAGACTACGAGCAGTACTTC,CASSPRPRDYEQYF
NA,TRBD1,TRBV4-3,TRBJ1-4,TGCGCCAGCAGTCCAGGGGGCGGTTTCGGAAAACTGTTTTTT,CASSPGGGFGKLFF
NA,TRBD1,TRBV2,TRBJ1-5,TGTGCCAGCACCCGGACAGGGGGAGGCCAGCCCCAGCATTTT,CASTRTGGGQPQHF
NA,NA,TRBV11-2,TRBJ1-1,TGTGCCAGCAGCTTTGTACAACCGGGACACGGAACGGGAGCTTTCTTT,CASSFVQPGHGTGAFF
NA,NA,TRBV5-1,TRBJ2-5,TGCGCCAGCAGCACGGGCCTACCTACCGAGACCCAGTACTTC,CASSTGLPTETQYF
NA,NA,TRBV4-3,TRBJ2-3,TGCGCCAGCAAGGGACCCGGCGTGTCCACGCAGTATTTT,CASKGPGVSTQYF
once,NA,TRBV19,TRBJ2-1,TGTGCCAGTAGTATGGCGGGTCAGCCTGGCAATGAGCAGTTCTTC,CASSMAGQPGNEQFF